This T cell receptor (beta chain) was identified during a study of blood T cell repertoires in COVID-19. Study-wide background: Material from acute and convalescent COVID-19 was sourced from the United States, Italy and Spain. PBMCs, B-cell-depleted T cells, or T cells were the source of the cDNA or gDNA that made up the material.

The data were produced by immunoSEQ multiplex PCR, yet TCRdb's version contains in-frame clones alone and is incomplete. The sample shows almost 85,000 clones, about four fifths of them seen only once. Germline assignment: CDR1 SGHKS and CDR2 YYEKEE (reference sequence). Trimming at V came to 4 bases and at J to 4 bases, leaving 4 bases not matched to a gene. CDR3 length: 14 amino acids. This receptor was taken from an elderly man with active or convalescent COVID-19. This sequence joins TRBV5-5 and TRBJ2-3; 9 positions match TRBD1. Sequencing was done on a sample of peripheral blood. The CDR3 sequence: CASSHRGPADTQYF. The CDR3 DNA follows: TGTGCCAGCAGCCACAGGGGGCCAGCAGATACGCAGTATTTT.